This TCR beta chain stems from a study of T cell responses to AZD1222 COVID-19 vaccine. The germline V gene encodes CDR1 ENHRY and CDR2 SYGVKD. Trimming left V 8 bases short and J 2 bases short, with 11 bases between. There are 13 residues in the CDR3. In its sample, this clone was seen once. Sequenced by immunoSEQ multiplex PCR; TCRdb stores in-frame clones only, minus some. The profile shows 110,000 to 150,000 clones, approximately 83% of them singletons. The input for sequencing was peripheral blood, taken on day 0 of AZD1222 vaccination. The chain is built from TRBV10-3 and TRBJ2-3, with D hard to call. This sequence was found in an adult in good health. The CDR3 here is CAIQQGFTDTQYF. DNA of the CDR3: TGTGCCATCCAACAAGGATTCACAGATACGCAGTATTTT.